These T cell receptor beta chains were read from a single sample in a study of beta chain features in type 1 diabetes. Sequencing was performed with immunoSEQ multiplex PCR; in TCRdb, only in-frame clones are kept and a portion is missing. This sample has roughly 160,000 clones, with almost 8% found just once. The sequencing input was central memory CD4+ T cells from blood. These receptors came from a man aged 18-30 years with type 1 diabetes. CDR3s leave out the opening cysteine and the closing phenylalanine or tryptophan. The D gene is left open where the match is weak.

J gene | D gene | V gene | CDR3 protein
TRBJ1-1 | TRBD1 | TRBV6-5 | ASSSQGAVAF
TRBJ1-1 | TRBD1 | TRBV28 | ASSLTGGPHTEAF
TRBJ2-7 | NA | TRBV25-1 | ASSSPLGRWHEQY
TRBJ2-4 | NA | TRBV15 | ATSREFDTIQY
TRBJ2-7 | TRBD1 | TRBV5-1 | ASSYGTGGYEQY
TRBJ1-5 | NA | TRBV19 | ASSEKNSNQPQH
TRBJ1-1 | TRBD1 | TRBV5-1 | ASSYDRGRTEAF
TRBJ1-1 | TRBD1 | TRBV28 | ATHRDRGTEAF
TRBJ1-1 | NA | TRBV5-4 | ASSDPRMMNTEAF
TRBJ2-5 | NA | TRBV7-2 | ASSRSVSMETQY
TRBJ2-5 | NA | TRBV27 | ASSLGAGETQY
TRBJ2-2 | NA | TRBV21-1 | ASTTQGTGELF
TRBJ1-2 | NA | TRBV9 | ASSVGQYDGYT
TRBJ2-7 | TRBD2 | TRBV5-6 | ASSPGLAGEYEQY
TRBJ1-1 | NA | TRBV5-4 | ASSLWATRTEAF
TRBJ2-2 | TRBD1 | TRBV4-3 | ASSLGQVAGELF
TRBJ2-5 | TRBD2 | TRBV29-1 | SGGGPSQETQY
TRBJ2-1 | NA | TRBV6-5 | ASSPDIGQF
TRBJ2-7 | NA | TRBV5-1 | ASSLEQGSHYEQY
TRBJ2-5 | NA | TRBV5-1 | ASSLDLTDRSQETQY
TRBJ2-7 | TRBD1 | TRBV7-8 | ASSQLGTGNYEQY
TRBJ2-3 | TRBD2 | TRBV10-3 | AASGSTDTQY
TRBJ2-2 | TRBD1 | TRBV7-9 | ASSLRQGNTGELF
TRBJ2-1 | TRBD2 | TRBV15 | ATSRDHSGGANEQF
TRBJ2-6 | NA | TRBV5-1 | ASSWRAGLGANVLT
TRBJ1-5 | TRBD1 | TRBV29-1 | SVGQGLSGNQPQH